This TCR beta chain is from a study of pediatric ulcerative colitis (dated by TCRdb to between 2018 and 2021). About the investigation overall: About seven ulcerative colitis patients had pancolitis and two had left-sided colitis, with histology consistent with ulcerative colitis in all. By Pediatric Ulcerative Colitis Activity Index, mild disease was classified in a couple of patients, moderate disease in several and acute severe colitis in three. From 8 to 10 newly diagnosed, treatment-naive pediatric ulcerative colitis patients and a few non-IBD control children, paired blood and rectal samples were collected.

This clone is medium-sized (0.01 to 0.1%). There is no known antigen for this receptor. Base qualities are not recorded, but no much larger clone differs from it by a single base. Broader findings and caveats from the paper: Clonal overlap between a subject's own blood and rectum was significantly greater in ulcerative colitis patients than in controls, which suggests more T cell trafficking to inflamed tissue. Rectal pinch biopsies may have included blood-derived T cells, especially in patients with overt colitis. The healthy control group was small, with only a few individuals. Features of the rectal repertoire distinguished controls, mild-moderate colitis patients and acute severe colitis patients, and in acute severe colitis, rectal diversity was reduced because of clonal expansions. Two rectal CDR3 clonotypes were detected in all ulcerative colitis patients and were not detected in any of the controls. For technical reasons, the blood samples of two patients yielded substantially fewer templates, so those samples were excluded from the blood-rectal overlap analysis. Repertoires were derived from total lymphocyte DNA, so rare subsets such as regulatory T cells may have patterns not reflected.

The CDR3, from cysteine to phenylalanine, totals 16 residues. The sequence is cut down to CDR3 DNA, 48 bases in frame from base 1. During colonoscopy, one to two pinch biopsies were obtained from the rectum for research. Before the diagnostic colonoscopy, none of the ulcerative colitis patients had been given immunosuppressive medication. Before DNA was isolated, the rectal biopsies underwent proteinase K digestion. The Wizard kit (Promega) was used to extract genomic DNA from both blood and intestinal samples. Rearranged CDR3 beta regions were amplified from genomic DNA with multiplex V and J primers using the immunoSEQ TRB Survey service. To keep sequencing depth equal across samples, survey-level depth of up to 500,000 reads per sample was applied. Libraries were purified, pooled and sequenced on Illumina technology. Under the source paper's analysis protocol: Productive clonality, sample overlap, pairwise scatters, CDR3 beta length, V/D/J gene usage and productiveness were all assessed with the immunoSEQ online tools. Calculated diversity was defined as the number of unique rearrangements divided by total templates, multiplied by 100, and Shannon and Simpson indices were computed as well. Principal component analysis was performed on Z-score normalized data with the R prcomp function and the ggbiplot package. Morisita's index was used to quantify blood-rectal clonal overlap within each subject. Sourced from immuneACCESS, this table was stored by TCRdb with only in-frame sequences that have V and J called. A share of the clones is absent; for the studies checked, an unresolved V gene accounts for under half, and the remainder has no known explanation. V and J calls and clone size come straight from that table; D and trimming were deduced from the DNA. The table for this sample lists around 40,000 clones; roughly 71% of them were counted only once. Of the sample, 8% to 9.5% falls within the top ten clones.

This chain is built from TRBV21-1 and TRBJ2-4; the D segment call TRBD1 is taken from the table without a DNA check. TRBV21-1 is listed as a pseudogene. The clonotype was recovered from a boy aged 5-17 years with severe ulcerative colitis. Sequenced: gut tissue. The bases read TGTGCCAGCAGCTTTCACCTAGACAGGCTGAGAAACATTCAGTACTTC. This sequence encodes CASSFHLDRLRNIQYF.